These T cell receptor beta chains were read from a single sample in a study of blood T cell repertoires in COVID-19. Data came from immunoSEQ multiplex PCR; TCRdb stores just in-frame clones and leaves some out. The sample holds under 200,000 clones, around 84% seen once. Sequencing used PBMCs or T cells enriched from blood (not recorded which). The receptors derive from a man in his fifties who had recovered from COVID-19. Each CDR3 is given with its conserved first and last residue. The D gene is left open where the match is weak. Where a row states a size, it is once, few, many or the class of an expanded clone; other rows omit it.

TRBV2,TRBJ1-2,.,TRBD1,TGTGCCAGCAGTGAGACAGGGGACTCGGTTACCTTC,CASSETGDSVTF
TRBV19,TRBJ1-2,.,TRBD1,TGTGCCAGCCAGAAGCGGGACAGGTATGACTACACCTTC,CASQKRDRYDYTF
TRBV20-1,TRBJ1-5,.,TRBD1,TGCAGTGCTAGTGGGACAGGGTATAGCAATCAGCCCCAGCATTTT,CSASGTGYSNQPQHF
TRBV5-4,TRBJ1-1,.,.,TGTGCCAGCAGCTTGTTCAGGGAGGGTGAAGCTTTCTTT,CASSLFREGEAFF
TRBV2,TRBJ1-5,.,.,TGTGCCAGCAGTGTTGGTTCAGGTAATATTCAGCCCCAGCATTTT,CASSVGSGNIQPQHF
TRBV3-1/TRBV3-2,TRBJ2-3,.,TRBD1,TGTGCCAGCAGCCAAGATCCCGGGACAGGGTTGTATTTT,CASSQDPGTGLYF
TRBV7-2,TRBJ1-2,.,.,TGTGCCTCGGGTCGGGGCGGGGACTATGGCTACACCTTC,CASGRGGDYGYTF
TRBV7-3,TRBJ2-3,.,TRBD2,TGTGCCAGCAGTTCCAACCGACTAGCGGGGTCAGATACGCAGTATTTT,CASSSNRLAGSDTQYF
TRBV11-3,TRBJ2-2,.,.,TGTGCCAGCAACCTGAGGCAGGGAAACACCGGGGAGCTGTTTTTT,CASNLRQGNTGELFF
TRBV19,TRBJ2-3,.,TRBD1,TGTGCCAGTAAGGGGACAGGGGGCCCAGATACGCAGTATTTT,CASKGTGGPDTQYF
TRBV5-6,TRBJ2-3,.,.,TGTGCCAGCAGCTTAGGGCAGGAGGGTTCAGATACGCAGTATTTT,CASSLGQEGSDTQYF
TRBV11-2,TRBJ1-5,.,.,TGTGCCAGCAGCTTAGATGAGGCTCAGCCCCAGCATTTT,CASSLDEAQPQHF
TRBV10-3,TRBJ2-5,.,TRBD2,TGTGCCATCAGTGATAGCGGGGACATCCAAGAGACCCAGTACTTC,CAISDSGDIQETQYF
TRBV6-6,TRBJ2-3,.,.,TGTGCCAGCAGTTCTGGGGGCGCGGGAGATACGCAGTATTTT,CASSSGGAGDTQYF
TRBV6-1,TRBJ1-2,.,.,TGTGCCAGCAGTGATCGGGAGGGGAGTTTAAACGGCTACACCTTC,CASSDREGSLNGYTF
TRBV28,TRBJ1-1,once,.,TGTGCCAGCACCCTCGGGGGGAGCGGCACTGAAGCTTTCTTT,CASTLGGSGTEAFF
TRBV7-9,TRBJ1-6,.,TRBD1,TGTGCCAGCAGCTCACCGGACAGGGGACACAATTCACCCCTCCACTTT,CASSSPDRGHNSPLHF
TRBV27,TRBJ1-2,.,TRBD1,TGTGCCAGCAGCCTTCGACAGGGGCGAGGGGGCTACACCTTC,CASSLRQGRGGYTF
TRBV30,TRBJ2-3,many,TRBD1,TGTGCCTGGAGTGCCTGGGACAGGGTGGCAGATACGCAGTATTTT,CAWSAWDRVADTQYF
TRBV18,TRBJ2-1,.,TRBD2,TGTGCCAGCTCGGCTCTAGCGGGGGCCCACAATGAGCAGTTCTTC,CASSALAGAHNEQFF
TRBV5-1,TRBJ1-2,.,.,TGCGCCAGCAGCCCCCGAGGGGAGGGGGATGGCTACACCTTC,CASSPRGEGDGYTF
TRBV2,TRBJ2-1,.,TRBD2,TGTGCCAGTCGAACCGGGGGGAACTACAATGAGCAGTTCTTC,CASRTGGNYNEQFF
TRBV18,TRBJ1-2,.,TRBD1,TGTGCCAGCTCACCACGGGCAGGGGGTAACACTGTCTATGGCTACACCTTC,CASSPRAGGNTVYGYTF
TRBV15,TRBJ2-5,.,TRBD2,TGTGCCACCAGCAGAGATCGGAGTAGCGGGGGAGAAGAGACCCAGTACTTC,CATSRDRSSGGEETQYF
TRBV7-3,TRBJ2-2,.,TRBD2,TGTGCCAGCAGCCCGACTAGCGGGGGCGGGGAGCTGTTTTTT,CASSPTSGGGELFF
TRBV11-3,TRBJ2-1,.,.,TGTGCCAGCAGCCCCCGAGCGACCGTCAATGAGCAGTTCTTC,CASSPRATVNEQFF